One and the same sample provided the 26 T cell receptor beta chains below, sequenced in a study of T cell changes during pregnancy in multiple sclerosis. The assay was immunoSEQ multiplex PCR, and TCRdb's table has in-frame clones only and misses some. The sample has 35,000 or so clones; around 90% are singletons. The sequences come from peripheral blood, collected in the second trimester of pregnancy. The receptors shown here come from a female donor in good health, enrolled as a control in a pregnancy study.

The chain has TRBV6-5 and TRBJ1-1; a possible D gene is TRBD1 (5 bases). V shed 2 bases and J shed 4 bases, with 8 bases lying between them. Germline V gene lookup returns CDR1 MNHEY and CDR2 SVGAGI. This CDR3 has 13 residues. CDR3 in amino acids: CASSYGGGTEAFF. As DNA, the CDR3 is TGTGCCAGCAGTTACGGGGGGGGCACTGAAGCTTTCTTT.

The chain carries TRBV5-4 and TRBJ2-7; TRBD2 might be the D (7 bases). V lost 0 bases to trimming and J lost 6 bases, with 16 bases between them. Germline CDR1 and CDR2: SGHNT and YYREEE (reference sequence). CDR3 size: 15 residues. CDR3 nucleotides: TGTGCCAGCAGCTTGGGATTCAGGGGAGGGGGCGAGCAGTACTTC. It is translated as CASSLGFRGGGEQYF.

This chain joins TRBV7-6 and TRBJ2-5; perhaps TRBD2 as D (6 bases). In germline, CDR1 is SGHVS, CDR2 FNYEAQ. The length of the CDR3 is 14 residues. V dropped 0 bases and J dropped 1 base, with 6 bases sitting between them. CDR3 protein: CASSLAAGQETQYF. For the CDR3, the DNA is TGTGCCAGCAGCTTAGCAGCGGGCCAAGAGACCCAGTACTTC.

The gene calls are TRBV7-8 and TRBJ2-5; no clear D gene. Germline loops: CDR1 SGHVS, CDR2 FQNEAQ. Trimming took off 2 bases at V and 0 bases at J, with 7 bases between the two ends. The CDR3 sequence is 14 residues long. CDR3 coding DNA: TGTGCCAGCAGCTTAACTACCCACCAAGAGACCCAGTACTTC. Translation gives CASSLTTHQETQYF. The entire variable domain, with the rest obtained from reference TRBV7-8 and TRBJ2-5, is as follows: GAGVSQSPRYKVAKRGQDVALRCDPISGHVSLFWYQQALGQGPEFLTYFQNEAQLDKSGLPSDRFFAERPEGSVSTLKIQRTQQEDSAVYLCASSLTTHQETQYFGPGTRLLVL.

This clone has more than one count but fewer than ten. CDR3 protein: CASSPSGTMNGEQYF. CDR3 nucleotide sequence: TGTGCCAGCAGCCCCTCTGGGACAATGAATGGCGAGCAGTACTTC. This chain uses TRBV9 with TRBJ2-7; TRBD1 is a possible D gene (6 bases). Germline loops: CDR1 SGDLS, CDR2 YYNGEE. There are 15 residues in the CDR3. With 4 bases removed from V and 6 bases from J, the gap between germline ends came to 20 bases.

This chain uses TRBV27 with TRBJ2-7; 9 bases are a match to TRBD2. Germline V gene lookup returns CDR1 MNHEY and CDR2 SMNVEV (reference sequence). Trimming cost V 0 bases and J 6 bases; bases outside gene matches: 6. The CDR3 extends over 15 amino acids. The CDR3 region is CASSLSSSGTLEQYF. For the CDR3, the DNA is TGTGCCAGCAGTTTATCGTCTAGCGGGACCCTCGAGCAGTACTTC.

The rearrangement uses TRBV7-6 and TRBJ1-1; 12 nucleotides line up with TRBD1. CDR1 SGHVS and CDR2 FNYEAQ come from the germline V gene. Germline trimming cut 0 bases from V and 5 bases from J; bases unmatched to any gene: 13. CDR3 length equals 19 residues. The CDR3 protein is CASSLARTGQGAVGTEAFF. For the CDR3, the DNA is TGTGCCAGCAGCTTAGCCAGGACGGGACAGGGGGCAGTAGGGACTGAAGCTTTCTTT.

This chain joins TRBV7-2 and TRBJ1-1; D not resolved. Germline lookup yields CDR1 SGHTA and CDR2 FQGNSA. This CDR3 comprises 15 residues. V was pared by 1 base and J by 3 bases, with 12 bases between. CDR3 in DNA: TGTGCCAGCAGCTTAGTAGGGATCGGGGACACTGAAGCTTTCTTT. The encoded protein is CASSLVGIGDTEAFF.

The rearrangement joins TRBV7-2 to TRBJ2-1; 13 positions match TRBD2. The germline V gene has CDR1 SGHTA and CDR2 FQGNSA. This CDR3 is built from 15 residues. V shed 5 bases, J shed 8 bases, and the junction held 6 bases outside the gene matches. The CDR3 sequence is CASSLPGLAGDEQFF. The CDR3 DNA reads as TGTGCCAGCAGCCTCCCAGGACTAGCGGGAGATGAGCAGTTCTTC.

This rearrangement joins TRBV5-1 to TRBJ2-1, with 8 positions matching TRBD1. The V gene end was trimmed by 0 bases and the J gene end by 5 bases; junction bases not matched to a gene: 1. The V gene's germline CDR1 is SGHRS and CDR2 YFSETQ. The CDR3 runs 14 residues. CDR3 amino acids: CASSLDRGDNEQFF. As DNA, the CDR3 is TGCGCCAGCAGCTTGGACAGGGGGGACAATGAGCAGTTCTTC.

This chain links TRBV6-5 with TRBJ2-2, with 10 bases identical to TRBD2. The CDR3 length is 14 residues. Germline V gives CDR1 MNHEY, CDR2 SVGAGI. Losses at the gene ends were 6 bases for V and 4 bases for J; bases not matched to a gene: 2. CDR3 residues: CASSRLAGTGELFF. In nucleotides, the CDR3 is TGTGCCAGCAGCCGACTAGCGGGCACCGGGGAGCTGTTTTTT.

J is TRBJ2-3 and V is TRBV7-2, with D perhaps matching TRBD2 (6 bases). Looked up from germline, CDR1 is SGHTA and CDR2 is FQGNSA. V shed 5 bases and J shed 5 bases, with 20 bases lying between them. This CDR3 region has 16 residues. This CDR3 is CASSPPGGARGDTQYF. CDR3 DNA: TGTGCCAGCAGCCCGCCGGGCGGGGCCCGGGGAGATACGCAGTATTTT.

This chain uses TRBV19 with TRBJ2-1, with 12 bases identical to TRBD2. The CDR3 consists of 13 residues. Germline CDR1 is LNHDA and CDR2 is SQIVND (reference sequence). Trimming took 10 bases from V and 9 from J; bases not matched to a gene: 7. CDR3 DNA sequence: TGTGCCACCCGGACTAGCGGGACGAGTGAGCAGTTCTTC. It codes for CATRTSGTSEQFF.

CDR3 sequence (DNA): TGCGCCAGCAGCTTGAAGGAGGGGGCTGAAAAAAAACTGTTTTTT. This codes for CASSLKEGAEKKLFF. The V call is TRBV5-1, the J call TRBJ1-4; the match to TRBD1 covers 7 bases. The CDR3 is 15 amino acids. The germline V gene has CDR1 SGHRS and CDR2 YFSETQ. V trimming: 1 base; J trimming: 9 bases; junction bases outside the gene matches: 9.

The J gene is TRBJ2-7, the V gene TRBV27; 11 positions agree with TRBD1. Looked up from germline, CDR1 is MNHEY and CDR2 is SMNVEV (reference sequence). V gave up 8 bases and J gave up 1 base; unmatched junction bases: 7. This CDR3 is 15 amino acids long. DNA for the CDR3: TGTGCCAGCCAACTCGGGGACAGGGGGTCCTACGAGCAGTACTTC. Translated, it gives CASQLGDRGSYEQYF.

V is TRBV7-9 and J is TRBJ2-1; 14 bases line up with TRBD2. There are 18 residues in the CDR3. Germline CDR1 SEHNR, CDR2 FQNEAQ (reference sequence). Trimming removed 3 bases from V and 7 bases from J; junction bases left unmatched: 11. CDR3 sequence (DNA): TGTGCCAGCAGCTTTACCCCGGGACTAGCGGGAGCGGGGAATGAGCAGTTCTTC. Residues: CASSFTPGLAGAGNEQFF.

This clone showed up just a few times. The rearrangement uses TRBV19 and TRBJ1-5; the D gene is possibly TRBD1 (5 bases). Trimming took off 7 bases at V and 5 bases at J, with 12 bases between the two ends. In germline, CDR1 is LNHDA, CDR2 SQIVND (reference sequence). The CDR3 runs to 13 residues. CDR3 DNA sequence: TGTGCCAGTAAAGGCGTAGGGGATCAGCCCCAGCATTTT. Translating gives CASKGVGDQPQHF.

This rearrangement joins TRBV4-2 to TRBJ2-3, with 16 bases lining up with TRBD2. The CDR3 is 21 residues long. Looked up from germline, CDR1 is LGHNA and CDR2 is YNFKEQ. Trimming removed 3 bases from V and 0 bases from J; junction bases left unmatched: 12. CDR3 in amino acids: CASSHDPGLAGGTDSTDTQYF. The CDR3 DNA reads as TGTGCCAGCAGCCACGATCCGGGACTAGCGGGGGGGACCGATAGCACAGATACGCAGTATTTT.

The chain uses TRBV6-4 and TRBJ2-3; 8 positions agree with TRBD2. Germline CDR1 is MRHNA and CDR2 is SNTAGT. Trimming removed 3 bases from V and 2 bases from J; junction bases left unmatched: 4. This CDR3 has 15 residues. The CDR3 is CASSDGREATDTQYF. The CDR3 coding sequence is TGTGCCAGCAGTGATGGGCGGGAGGCCACAGATACGCAGTATTTT.

The V gene is TRBV28, the J gene TRBJ2-1, with 11 bases identical to TRBD2. There are 18 residues in the CDR3. J lost 0 bases, V lost 6 bases, and 10 bases had no gene match. Germline CDR1 and CDR2: MDHEN and SYDVKM. This CDR3 reads CASSRGLAGFISYNEQFF. The CDR3 nucleotides read TGTGCCAGCAGCAGAGGACTAGCGGGCTTTATCTCCTACAATGAGCAGTTCTTC.

The chain couples TRBV2 to TRBJ1-2; 7 positions match TRBD1. Per the germline V gene, CDR1 is SNHLY and CDR2 is FYNNEI. The V and J ends lost 7 bases and 4 bases, in that order; junction bases with no gene match: 6. The CDR3 totals 13 residues. The CDR3 sequence: CASTPQGVYGYTF. The CDR3 bases are TGTGCCAGCACCCCTCAGGGGGTCTATGGCTACACCTTC.

The rearrangement uses TRBV10-2 and TRBJ2-7; 8 bases line up with TRBD2. The germline V gene has CDR1 WSHSY and CDR2 SAAADI. The CDR3 covers 15 residues. The J segment lost 3 bases and the V segment lost 0 bases, leaving 4 bases of the junction unmatched. CDR3 sequence reads: CASSESGLAGYEQYF. CDR3 nucleotide sequence: TGCGCCAGCAGTGAGTCGGGCCTAGCGGGCTACGAGCAGTACTTC.

CDR3 in DNA: TGTGCCAGCAGCTCGACAGGGCACAATCAGCCCCAGCATTTT. This gives the protein CASSSTGHNQPQHF. The rearrangement uses TRBV12-1 and TRBJ1-5; the table's TRBD1 call for D was not verified on the DNA. TRBV12-1 is a pseudogene segment. The CDR3 spans 14 residues.

The V gene is TRBV21-1, the J gene TRBJ2-2; the table's D call, TRBD2, has no DNA check behind it. TRBV21-1 is a pseudogene locus. This CDR3 spans 14 amino acids. In nucleotides, the CDR3 is TGTGCCCTTTGTCATAAAATAGCCACCGGGGAGCTGTTTTTT. Translation: CALCHKIATGELFF.

Details on this clone: A read error may be the cause here, since a much bigger clone is one base away. The same CDR3 also results from other DNA sequences found in this sample. The chain uses TRBV15 and TRBJ2-2; TRBD2 might be the D (6 bases). The V and J ends lost 1 base and 4 bases respectively, with 10 bases between them. Looked up from germline, CDR1 is LNHNV and CDR2 is YYDKDF (reference sequence). The CDR3 covers 15 residues. The CDR3 region is CATSRGGGPTGELFF. The CDR3 nucleotides read TGTGCCACCAGCAGAGGTGGAGGGCCCACCGGGGAGCTGTTTTTT.

This chain links TRBV9 with TRBJ1-4, with D possibly matching TRBD1 (6 bases). Germline CDR1 is SGDLS and CDR2 is YYNGEE. The CDR3 is 15 residues long. V was pared by 4 bases and J by 0 bases, with 10 bases between. The CDR3 loop is CASSPQGTTNEKLFF. The DNA of the CDR3 is TGTGCCAGCAGCCCCCAGGGGACAACTAATGAAAAACTGTTTTTT.